This TCR beta chain was recovered during a study of T cells after yellow fever vaccination. This clonotype was counted ten times or more. The antigen is undetermined. TCRdb redid the calling of the 5' RACE reads with MiXCR, one entry per CDR3 protein. This table holds some 120,000 distinct CDR3 sequences, under 9% found once. The CDR3 spans 13 residues. The germline V gene has CDR1 MNHNY and CDR2 SVGAGI (reference sequence). V shed 7 bases and J 8 bases; nucleotides not matched to a gene: 9. Whole-study findings and limits: Post-booster repertoires again held most primary-vaccination clones (about 95% CD4, over 80% CD8). Compared with primary, the secondary response was weaker and peaked at day 5, not 15.

The chain recombines TRBV6-6 with TRBJ2-3, with 7 bases identical to TRBD1. The sequenced sample was CD8+ T cells sorted from PBMCs, obtained 45 days after the yellow fever booster vaccination. The receptor was derived from a man aged 25 to 45 who received the YFV17D yellow fever vaccine. CDR3 loop: CASNRDSISTQYF. CDR3 DNA sequence: TGTGCCAGCAACCGGGACAGTATCTCTACGCAGTATTTT.